The sequence of this T cell receptor (beta chain) was determined in a study of T cell repertoires in cytomegalovirus infection. This CDR3 comprises 18 residues. Trimming took 0 bases from V and 0 from J; bases not matched to a gene: 8. The germline V gene encodes CDR1 MNHNY and CDR2 SVGAGI (reference sequence). Concerning this clonotype itself: Its antigen remains unidentified.

TCRdb used MiXCR to reprocess the reads, holding one entry per CDR3 protein. This table holds hundreds of thousands of distinct CDR3 sequences, under 35% found once. The sequencing used cultured PBMCs, collected from culture after CMV antigen stimulation. This chain joins TRBV6-6 and TRBJ1-3; TRBD1 matches 7 bases. The TCR comes from a human donor in good health (CMV status not recorded). Some clones in this sample may be carry-over from other donors' samples. In DNA form, the CDR3 reads TGTGCCAGCAGTTACTCAGGGGACAGTTCTTACTCTGGAAACACCATATATTTT. Its translation is CASSYSGDSSYSGNTIYF.